This entry describes one T cell receptor beta chain. Its target is not known. This entry comes from a study of T cell responses to AZD1222 COVID-19 vaccine. Study-wide points: Vaccine-related CD4 TCRs covered spike, predominating at 160-218 and 743-854.

The germline V gene encodes CDR1 SEHNR and CDR2 FQNEAQ (reference sequence). CDR3 length equals 12 residues. Deletions cut 4 bases from V and 2 bases from J, with 6 bases between. Some clones are missing from TCRdb's copy, which holds only in-frame ones; the method was immunoSEQ multiplex PCR. Counted here are approximately 270,000 clones, approximately 94% occurring once; the ten biggest clones make up approximately 0.52%. This receptor was identified in an adult who received the AZD1222 COVID-19 vaccine. V is TRBV7-9 and J is TRBJ2-7, with D uncertain. Sequencing used peripheral blood, obtained 28 days after the second AZD1222 dose. The CDR3, as DNA: TGTGCCAGCAGCTCTCGTCCCTACGAGCAGTACTTC. This encodes CASSSRPYEQYF.